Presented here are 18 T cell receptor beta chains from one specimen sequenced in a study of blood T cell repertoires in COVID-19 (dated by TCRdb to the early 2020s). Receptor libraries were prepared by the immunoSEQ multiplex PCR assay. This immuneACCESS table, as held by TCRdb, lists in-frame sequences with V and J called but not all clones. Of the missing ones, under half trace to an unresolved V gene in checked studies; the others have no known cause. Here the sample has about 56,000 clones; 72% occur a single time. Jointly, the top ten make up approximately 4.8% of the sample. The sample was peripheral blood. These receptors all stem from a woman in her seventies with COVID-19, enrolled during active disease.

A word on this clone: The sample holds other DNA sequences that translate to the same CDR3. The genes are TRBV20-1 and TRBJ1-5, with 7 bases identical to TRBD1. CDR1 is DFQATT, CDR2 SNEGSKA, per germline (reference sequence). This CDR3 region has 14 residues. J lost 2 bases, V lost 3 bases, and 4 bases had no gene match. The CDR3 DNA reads TGCAGTGCTAGTACCGGGACAGGCAATCAGCCCCAGCATTTT. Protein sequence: CSASTGTGNQPQHF.

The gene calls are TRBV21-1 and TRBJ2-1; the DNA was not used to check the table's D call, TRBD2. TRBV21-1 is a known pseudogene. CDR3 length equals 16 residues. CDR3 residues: CASSQGLSGNYNEQFF. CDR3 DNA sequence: TGTGCCAGCAGCCAGGGATTAAGCGGGAACTACAATGAGCAGTTCTTC.

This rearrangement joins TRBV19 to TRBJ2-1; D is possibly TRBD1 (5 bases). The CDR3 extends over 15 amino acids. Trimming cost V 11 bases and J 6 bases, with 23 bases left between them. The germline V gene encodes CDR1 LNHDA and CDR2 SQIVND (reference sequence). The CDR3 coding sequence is TGTGCCGTGAGTACCAGGGTTTTGGGTTCCAATGAGCAGTTCTTC. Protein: CAVSTRVLGSNEQFF.

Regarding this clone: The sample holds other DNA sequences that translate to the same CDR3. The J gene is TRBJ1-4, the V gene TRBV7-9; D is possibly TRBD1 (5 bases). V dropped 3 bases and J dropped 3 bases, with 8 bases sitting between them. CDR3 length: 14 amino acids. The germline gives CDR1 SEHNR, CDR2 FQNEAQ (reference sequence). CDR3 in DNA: TGTGCCAGCAGCTTGGCAGGGTCTAATGAAAAACTGTTTTTT. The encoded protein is CASSLAGSNEKLFF.

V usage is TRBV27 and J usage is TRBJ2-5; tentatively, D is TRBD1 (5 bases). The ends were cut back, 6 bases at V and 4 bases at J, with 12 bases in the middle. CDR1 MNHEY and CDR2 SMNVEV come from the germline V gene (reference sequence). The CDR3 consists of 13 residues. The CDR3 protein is CASSVRGGETQYF. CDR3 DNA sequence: TGTGCCAGCAGCGTTAGGGGCGGAGAGACCCAGTACTTC.

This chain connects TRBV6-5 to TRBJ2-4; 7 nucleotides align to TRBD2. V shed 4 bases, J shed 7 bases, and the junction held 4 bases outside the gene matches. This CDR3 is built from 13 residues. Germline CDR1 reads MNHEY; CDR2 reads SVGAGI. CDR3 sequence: CASSSSGRNIQYF. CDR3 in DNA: TGTGCCAGCAGTTCTAGCGGTCGGAACATTCAGTACTTC.

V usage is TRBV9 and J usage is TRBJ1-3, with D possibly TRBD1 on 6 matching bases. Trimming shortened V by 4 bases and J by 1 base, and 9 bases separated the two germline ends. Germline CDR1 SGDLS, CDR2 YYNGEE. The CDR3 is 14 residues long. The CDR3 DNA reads TGTGCCAGCAGCCCCGGGACATCTGGAAACACCATATATTTT. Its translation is CASSPGTSGNTIYF. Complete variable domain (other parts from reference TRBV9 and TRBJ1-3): DSGVTQTPKHLITATGQRVTLRCSPRSGDLSVYWYQQSLDQGLQFLIQYYNGEERAKGNILERFSAQQFPDLHSELNLSSLELGDSALYFCASSPGTSGNTIYFGEGSWLTVV.

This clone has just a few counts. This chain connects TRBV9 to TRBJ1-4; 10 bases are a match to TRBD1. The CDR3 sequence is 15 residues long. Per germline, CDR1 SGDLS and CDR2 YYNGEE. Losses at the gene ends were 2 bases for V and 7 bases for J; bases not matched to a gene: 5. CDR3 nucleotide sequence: TGTGCCAGCAGCGTTGCGACAGGGGGCATTGAAAAACTGTTTTTT. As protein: CASSVATGGIEKLFF.

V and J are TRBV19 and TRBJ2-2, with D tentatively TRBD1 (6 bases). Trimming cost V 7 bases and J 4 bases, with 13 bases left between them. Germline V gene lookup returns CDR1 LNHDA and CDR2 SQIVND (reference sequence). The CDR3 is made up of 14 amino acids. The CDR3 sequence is CASIRTASTGELFF. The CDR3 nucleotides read TGTGCCAGTATAAGGACAGCAAGCACCGGGGAGCTGTTTTTT.

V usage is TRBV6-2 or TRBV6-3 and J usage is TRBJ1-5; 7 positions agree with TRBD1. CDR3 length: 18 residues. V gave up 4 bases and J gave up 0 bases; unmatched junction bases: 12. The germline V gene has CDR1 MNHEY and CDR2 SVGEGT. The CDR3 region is CASSSPFDRALSNQPQHF. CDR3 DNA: TGTGCCAGCAGTTCCCCTTTCGACAGGGCCCTTAGCAATCAGCCCCAGCATTTT.

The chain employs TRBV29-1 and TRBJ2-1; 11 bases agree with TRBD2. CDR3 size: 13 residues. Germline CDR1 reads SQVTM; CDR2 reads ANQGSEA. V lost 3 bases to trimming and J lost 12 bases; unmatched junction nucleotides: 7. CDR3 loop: CSVEVASGRTQFF. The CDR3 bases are TGCAGCGTTGAGGTGGCTAGCGGGAGGACGCAGTTCTTC.

CDR3 bases: TGTGCCAGTAGTAGGGCAGCTTATGAAAAACTGTTTTTT. Translation: CASSRAAYEKLFF. The chain is built from TRBV19 and TRBJ1-4; no clear D. Per germline, CDR1 LNHDA and CDR2 SQIVND (reference sequence). There are 13 residues in the CDR3. V was shortened by 4 bases and J by 6 bases, with 9 bases between the two germline ends.

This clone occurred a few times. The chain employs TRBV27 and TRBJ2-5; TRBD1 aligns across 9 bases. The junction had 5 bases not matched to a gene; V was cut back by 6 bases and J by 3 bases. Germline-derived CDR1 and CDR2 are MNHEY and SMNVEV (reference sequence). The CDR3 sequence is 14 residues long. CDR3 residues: CASRIRDREETQYF. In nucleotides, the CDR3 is TGTGCCAGCAGAATTCGGGACAGGGAAGAGACCCAGTACTTC.

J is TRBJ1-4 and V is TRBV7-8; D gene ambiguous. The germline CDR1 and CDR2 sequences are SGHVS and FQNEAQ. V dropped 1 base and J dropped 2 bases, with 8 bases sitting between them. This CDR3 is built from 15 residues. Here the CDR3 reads CASSLVLGTNEKLFF. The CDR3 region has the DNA TGTGCCAGCAGCTTAGTACTCGGTACTAATGAAAAACTGTTTTTT.

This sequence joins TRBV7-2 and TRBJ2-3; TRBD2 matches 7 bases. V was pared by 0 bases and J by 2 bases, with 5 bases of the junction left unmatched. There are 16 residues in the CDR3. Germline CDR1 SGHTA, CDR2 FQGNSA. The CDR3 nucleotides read TGTGCCAGCAGCTTAGCGGGGGGGGACCCCACAGATACGCAGTATTTT. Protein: CASSLAGGDPTDTQYF.

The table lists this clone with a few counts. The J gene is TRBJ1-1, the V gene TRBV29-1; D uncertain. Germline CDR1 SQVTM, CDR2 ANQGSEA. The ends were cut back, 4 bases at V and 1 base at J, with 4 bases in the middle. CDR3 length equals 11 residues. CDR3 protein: CSVVANTEAFF. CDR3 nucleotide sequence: TGCAGCGTTGTGGCGAACACTGAAGCTTTCTTT.

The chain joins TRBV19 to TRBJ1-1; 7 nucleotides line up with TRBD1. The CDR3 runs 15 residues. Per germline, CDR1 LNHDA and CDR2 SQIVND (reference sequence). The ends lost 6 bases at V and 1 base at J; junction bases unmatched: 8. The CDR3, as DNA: TGTGCCAGTAGAAGGAGGGGGCCCCAGAACACTGAAGCTTTCTTT. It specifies CASRRRGPQNTEAFF.

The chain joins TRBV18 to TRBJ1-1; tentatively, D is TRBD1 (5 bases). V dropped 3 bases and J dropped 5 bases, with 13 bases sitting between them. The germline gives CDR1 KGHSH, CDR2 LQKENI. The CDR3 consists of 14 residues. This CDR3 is CASSPGRGGTEAFF. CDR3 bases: TGTGCCAGCTCACCGGGTCGGGGGGGAACTGAAGCTTTCTTT.